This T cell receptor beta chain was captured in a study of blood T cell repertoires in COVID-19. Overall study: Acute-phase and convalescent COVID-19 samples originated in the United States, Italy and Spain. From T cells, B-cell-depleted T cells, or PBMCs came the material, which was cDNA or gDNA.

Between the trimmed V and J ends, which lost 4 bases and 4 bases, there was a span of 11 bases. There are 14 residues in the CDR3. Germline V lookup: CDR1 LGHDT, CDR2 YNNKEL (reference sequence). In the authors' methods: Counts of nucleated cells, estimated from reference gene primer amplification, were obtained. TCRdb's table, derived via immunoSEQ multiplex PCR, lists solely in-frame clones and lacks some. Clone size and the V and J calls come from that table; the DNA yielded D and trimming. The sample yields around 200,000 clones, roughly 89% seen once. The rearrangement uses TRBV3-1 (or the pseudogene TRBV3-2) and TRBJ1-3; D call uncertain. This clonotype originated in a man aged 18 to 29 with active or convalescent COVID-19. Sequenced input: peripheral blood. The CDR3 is CASSRGISGNTIYF. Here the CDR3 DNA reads TGTGCCAGCAGCCGAGGGATTTCGGGAAACACCATATATTTT.